This TCR beta chain was sequenced during a study of shared clonotypes between healthy human individuals. On this clone: What it binds is unknown.

An approximately 200 ng quantity of DNA, 30,000 to 35,000 T cell genomes, went into the sorted-subset replicate PCRs. Sequencing was performed with immunoSEQ multiplex PCR; in TCRdb, only in-frame clones are kept and a portion is missing. The top ten hold roughly 0.14% of the sample, which has about 2,500,000 clones, approximately 90% seen once. Study observations and caveats: Naive subsets typically showed greater estimated richness than memory subsets. Between four donors, naive CD4 clonotypes were shared at a level of about 5%.

The CDR3 has 13 amino acids. Trimming removed 6 bases at V and 3 bases at J, with 8 bases between. The germline V gene encodes CDR1 SGHTA and CDR2 FQGTGA. J is TRBJ1-4 and V is TRBV7-3; D remains ambiguous. This TCR derives from a man between 18 and 35 years old in good health. Input material: naive CD4+ T cells sorted from blood. Subset given: CD45RA+ positively selected. CDR3 nucleotides: TGTGCCAGCAGTCGCGCTCCTAATGAAAAACTGTTTTTT. It yields the protein CASSRAPNEKLFF.